The 9 T cell receptor beta chains given below trace back to one sample, sequenced in a study of identical twins. TCRdb re-called the 5' RACE reads with MiXCR, one entry per CDR3 protein. The sample shows approximately 690,000 distinct CDR3 sequences, 5.5% to 7.5% of them seen only once. Material for sequencing was naive T cells sorted from blood. These receptors originate from a man between 18 and 29 years old in good health.

The table lists this clonotype with many counts. The germline gene is not matched at one end of the junction; a read error may be the cause. V and J are TRBV12-3 or TRBV12-4 and TRBJ1-4; perhaps TRBD1 as D (5 bases). The CDR3 has 12 residues. Here the CDR3 DNA reads TGTGCCAGCAGCTTTACAGGAACTATTGGGATTTTT. Translating it yields CASSFTGTIGIF.

This clonotype was detected many times. The V and J genes are TRBV20-1 and TRBJ1-6; 8 nucleotides match TRBD1. CDR1 and CDR2 (germline): DFQATT, SNEGSKA (reference sequence). The CDR3 is 16 residues long. The V segment lost 1 base and the J segment 0 bases; nucleotides outside the gene matches: 2. As DNA, the CDR3 is TGCAGTGCTAGAGGAACAGGGGGCTCCTATAATTCACCCCTCCACTTT. Translating gives CSARGTGGSYNSPLHF.

This clonotype has ten or more counts. The chain uses TRBV5-1 and TRBJ2-1, with D perhaps given as TRBD1 or TRBD2 (5 bases each). This CDR3 has 16 amino acids. Germline V CDR1 and CDR2: SGHRS, YFSETQ. V lost 0 bases and J lost 1, with 11 bases in between. CDR3 sequence (DNA): TGCGCCAGCAGCTTGGTGGGGGTAGGTTCCTACAATGAGCAGTTCTTC. Translation gives CASSLVGVGSYNEQFF.

The chain uses TRBV2 and TRBJ2-3; TRBD1 agrees at 11 bases. The CDR3 extends over 16 amino acids. CDR1 and CDR2 (germline): SNHLY, FYNNEI. The V gene end was trimmed by 2 bases and the J gene end by 4 bases; junction bases not matched to a gene: 5. This CDR3 reads CASSERDRGVPDTQYF. The CDR3 nucleotides are TGTGCCAGCAGTGAAAGGGACAGGGGGGTCCCAGATACGCAGTATTTT.

This clonotype was recorded at least ten times. This rearrangement joins TRBV20-1 to TRBJ2-1; D is possibly TRBD1 or TRBD2 (5 bases each). The V and J ends lost 0 bases and 5 bases respectively, with 11 bases between them. CDR1 is DFQATT, CDR2 SNEGSKA, per germline (reference sequence). The CDR3 spans 14 residues. The CDR3 nucleotides are TGCAGTGCTAGAGATGGGGGTAAAAACAATGAGCAGTTCTTC. Translated, it gives CSARDGGKNNEQFF.

This clonotype has more than one count but fewer than ten. This chain links TRBV18 with TRBJ1-5, with D possibly matching TRBD1 (6 bases). Trimming left V 8 bases short and J 4 bases short, with 21 bases between. Germline loops: CDR1 KGHSH, CDR2 LQKENI. This CDR3 is built from 16 residues. The CDR3 loop is CASPRPTGQENQPQHF. The DNA for the CDR3 is TGTGCCAGCCCCCGTCCGACAGGCCAGGAGAATCAGCCCCAGCATTTT. Combining the CDR3 with reference TRBV18 and TRBJ1-5 gives the whole variable domain NAGVMQNPRHLVRRRGQEARLRCSPMKGHSHVYWYRQLPEEGLKFMVYLQKENIIDESGMPKERFSAEFPKEGPSILRIQQVVRGDSAAYFCASPRPTGQENQPQHFGDGTRLSIL.

J is TRBJ2-5 and V is TRBV7-2; TRBD2 agrees at 15 bases. The V gene end was trimmed by 5 bases and the J gene end by 6 bases; junction bases not matched to a gene: 10. CDR3 size: 17 residues. Germline V gene lookup returns CDR1 SGHTA and CDR2 FQGNSA. The CDR3 protein is CASSPPYGLAGGKTQYF. In DNA form, the CDR3 reads TGTGCCAGCAGCCCCCCTTACGGACTAGCGGGAGGGAAGACCCAGTACTTC.

In its sample, this clonotype was seen many times. V usage is TRBV7-2 and J usage is TRBJ1-1, with D unclear. V dropped 6 bases and J dropped 1 base, with 12 bases sitting between them. The CDR3 is made up of 14 amino acids. Per the germline V gene, CDR1 is SGHTA and CDR2 is FQGNSA. CDR3 sequence (DNA): TGTGCCAGCAGGCTCGAGGTAGGGAACACTGAAGCTTTCTTT. This translates into CASRLEVGNTEAFF.

This clonotype was found many times. The chain couples TRBV4-1 to TRBJ2-2; a weak D match, TRBD2 (6 bases). This CDR3 region has 13 residues. Germline CDR1 MGHRA, CDR2 YSYEKL. Trimming stripped 7 bases from V and 4 bases from J, with 10 bases between. The CDR3, as DNA: TGCGCCAGCACGCCGGGAGTCACCGGGGAGCTGTTTTTT. The encoded protein is CASTPGVTGELFF.